Below are 30 T cell receptor beta chains sequenced from a single sample in a study of blood T cells in healthy people across ages. Sample-barcoded 5' priming and a J-beta primer mix drove a second PCR of roughly 7 to 11 cycles. Via MiXCR, TCRdb re-called the 5' RACE reads, giving one row per CDR3 protein. The data hold around 320,000 distinct CDR3 sequences, with about 25% observed a single time. Sample: blood. The receptors were sampled from a woman between 65 and 79 years old in good health.

V and J are TRBV4-3 and TRBJ1-2, with D hard to call. V lost 0 bases and J 7 bases, leaving 9 bases between the germline ends. Germline CDR1 is LGHNA and CDR2 is YSLEER. CDR3 size: 13 residues. The CDR3 sequence: CASSQDWQGGYTF. The CDR3 DNA reads as TGCGCCAGCAGCCAAGATTGGCAAGGTGGCTACACCTTC.

This chain connects TRBV6-5 to TRBJ1-3, with D possibly TRBD1 on 5 matching bases. The CDR3 extends over 15 amino acids. Trimming shortened V by 5 bases and J by 3 bases, and 14 bases separated the two germline ends. Germline CDR1 MNHEY, CDR2 SVGAGI. The CDR3 loop is CASSPNPRGGNTIYF. CDR3 nucleotides: TGTGCCAGCAGTCCCAACCCGAGGGGTGGAAACACCATATATTTT.

This clonotype was found a few times. V usage is TRBV28 and J usage is TRBJ1-1; D unresolved. Trimming cost V 4 bases and J 4 bases, with 19 bases left between them. Per the germline V gene, CDR1 is MDHEN and CDR2 is SYDVKM. The CDR3 contains 16 residues. CDR3 residues: CASSSEGRSRGTEAFF. CDR3 bases: TGTGCCAGCAGTTCCGAAGGTCGGTCGCGGGGCACTGAAGCTTTCTTT.

This clonotype has just a few counts. The chain employs TRBV7-8 and TRBJ1-2; D unresolved. This CDR3 region has 14 residues. In germline, CDR1 is SGHVS, CDR2 FQNEAQ. V lost 2 bases and J lost 3, with 10 bases in between. For the CDR3, the DNA is TGTGCCAGCAGCTTATTGGCAGGCTACTATGGCTACACCTTC. Translating gives CASSLLAGYYGYTF.

Comment on this clonotype: One junction end does not reproduce the germline sequence, and a read error may be involved. The V and J genes are TRBV12-3 or TRBV12-4 and TRBJ2-7; D unclear. The CDR3 loop spans 14 amino acids. The CDR3 DNA reads as TGTGCCAGCAGTTTGTACACACCCCCCTACGAGCAGCACTTC. Protein: CASSLYTPPYEQHF.

Note on this clonotype: The junction and the germline gene differ at one end; a read error may be behind it. This chain joins TRBV7-9 and TRBJ1-2; D remains ambiguous. Per the germline V gene, CDR1 is SEHNR and CDR2 is FQNEAQ (reference sequence). CDR3 length: 14 residues. CDR3 bases: TGCGCCAGCAGCCACAACACAGAAAACTATGGCTACACCTTC. This sequence encodes CASSHNTENYGYTF.

This clonotype was seen a handful of times. CDR3 nucleotides: TGTGCCAGCAGCTCGGGTTTCGGGCTCTTCACAGATACGCAGTATTTT. It translates to CASSSGFGLFTDTQYF. The chain couples TRBV5-5 to TRBJ2-3; D is uncertain. V lost 3 bases and J 2 bases, leaving 16 bases between the germline ends. Germline CDR1 and CDR2: SGHKS and YYEKEE (reference sequence). The CDR3 contains 16 residues.

The genes are TRBV20-1 and TRBJ2-1; D is unresolved. The CDR3 totals 12 residues. V was shortened by 0 bases and J by 6 bases, with 6 bases between the two germline ends. Germline V CDR1 and CDR2: DFQATT, SNEGSKA (reference sequence). The CDR3 spells CSAREQTNEQFF. CDR3 nucleotide sequence: TGCAGTGCTAGAGAGCAGACCAATGAGCAGTTCTTC.

This chain uses TRBV25-1 with TRBJ1-1; possible D gene TRBD1, 5 bases. V was cut by 7 bases and J by 0 bases, with 9 bases left in between. Germline CDR1 and CDR2: MGHDK and SYGVNS. The CDR3 has 13 residues. The CDR3 sequence: CASTGAMNTEAFF. The DNA of the CDR3 is TGTGCCAGCACTGGGGCCATGAACACTGAAGCTTTCTTT.

This clonotype was counted between two and nine times. The V gene is TRBV12-3 or TRBV12-4, the J gene TRBJ2-1; the match to TRBD2 covers 8 bases. This CDR3 comprises 15 residues. V shed 6 bases, J shed 0 bases, and the junction held 4 bases outside the gene matches. The CDR3 loop reads CASSRLASSYNEQFF. CDR3 sequence (DNA): TGTGCCAGCAGCCGACTAGCGAGCTCCTACAATGAGCAGTTCTTC.

The table lists this clonotype with a few counts. The chain has TRBV7-2 and TRBJ2-5; D gene ambiguous. Looked up from germline, CDR1 is SGHTA and CDR2 is FQGNSA. The CDR3 is 13 amino acids. Trimming shortened V by 2 bases and J by 4 bases, and 8 bases separated the two germline ends. The CDR3 region is CASSLSFRETQYF. Written as DNA, the CDR3 is TGTGCCAGCAGCTTATCCTTTAGAGAGACCCAGTACTTC.

This sequence joins TRBV20-1 and TRBJ2-4; no clear D gene. There are 10 residues in the CDR3. Germline CDR1 DFQATT, CDR2 SNEGSKA (reference sequence). Between the trimmed V and J ends, which lost 3 bases and 5 bases, there was a span of 2 bases. The CDR3 DNA is TGCAGTGCTAGGGAAAACATTCAGTACTTC. This gives the protein CSARENIQYF.

V is TRBV20-1 and J is TRBJ2-1; D tentatively reads TRBD1 or TRBD2 (5 bases each). This CDR3 is built from 16 residues. In germline, CDR1 is DFQATT, CDR2 SNEGSKA (reference sequence). V shed 4 bases and J shed 4 bases, with 20 bases lying between them. CDR3 sequence (DNA): TGCAGTGCTATCTTGTACGGGGCCCGGTCGTACAATGAGCAGTTCTTC. Protein: CSAILYGARSYNEQFF.

This clonotype was counted between two and nine times. The junction departs from the called germline gene at one end, perhaps through a read error. CDR3 region: CASSLGTADSPPHF. The CDR3, as DNA: TGTGCCAGCAGTTTGGGCACCGCAGATTCACCCCCCCACTTT. This chain joins TRBV12-3 or TRBV12-4 and TRBJ1-6; D is unclear. This CDR3 spans 14 amino acids.

This chain joins TRBV6-6 and TRBJ2-4; TRBD2 aligns across 9 bases. The CDR3 covers 14 residues. Looked up from germline, CDR1 is MNHNY and CDR2 is SVGAGI (reference sequence). The V gene end was trimmed by 8 bases and the J gene end by 8 bases; junction bases not matched to a gene: 10. The DNA for the CDR3 is TGTGCCAGCCGCCCAGGCGGGAGGGCGGACATTCAGTACTTC. Encoded protein: CASRPGGRADIQYF.

This clonotype was detected a few times. This chain uses TRBV29-1 with TRBJ2-1, with 7 bases lining up with TRBD2. Trimming took 6 bases from V and 4 from J; bases not matched to a gene: 9. CDR3 length equals 14 residues. The germline V gene encodes CDR1 SQVTM and CDR2 ANQGSEA. CDR3 amino acids: CSVLTSETYNEQFF. CDR3 DNA: TGCAGCGTCCTAACTAGCGAGACTTACAATGAGCAGTTCTTC.

The chain couples TRBV7-8 to TRBJ2-7; the D call may be TRBD1 or TRBD2 (5 bases each). The germline V and J ends were trimmed by 5 bases and 2 bases, with 19 bases remaining between them. Germline V lookup: CDR1 SGHVS, CDR2 FQNEAQ. CDR3 length: 16 amino acids. CDR3 loop: CASSPIGTEKTYEQYF. Written as DNA, the CDR3 is TGTGCCAGCAGCCCCATAGGGACGGAAAAAACCTACGAGCAGTACTTC.

Worth noting for this clonotype: The junction departs from germline at one end; a sequencing error may be responsible. The gene calls are TRBV12-3 or TRBV12-4 and TRBJ2-5; D may correspond to TRBD1 or TRBD2 (7 bases each). There are 12 residues in the CDR3. The CDR3 is CASSYNRGREFF. CDR3 bases: TGTGCCAGCAGTTATAATAGGGGGCGGGAGTTCTTC.

This clonotype showed up just a few times. The gene calls are TRBV4-2 and TRBJ2-1; 7 bases line up with TRBD2. The V and J ends lost 1 base and 0 bases, in that order; junction bases with no gene match: 3. CDR3 size: 16 residues. The V gene's germline CDR1 is LGHNA and CDR2 YNFKEQ. CDR3 in amino acids: CASSQVVAGSYNEQFF. For the CDR3, the DNA is TGTGCCAGCAGCCAAGTTGTAGCGGGCTCCTACAATGAGCAGTTCTTC.

This clonotype has more than one count but fewer than ten. This sequence joins TRBV6-5 and TRBJ2-4; D is perhaps TRBD1 (5 bases). V was clipped by 5 bases and J by 4 bases, with 9 bases between them. Germline CDR1 is MNHEY and CDR2 is SVGAGI. The CDR3 length is 13 residues. The CDR3 here is CASSGAAKNIQYF. DNA of the CDR3: TGTGCCAGCAGTGGGGCAGCAAAAAACATTCAGTACTTC.

The V gene is TRBV20-1, the J gene TRBJ1-4, with D hard to call. Germline V gene sequence: CDR1 DFQATT, CDR2 SNEGSKA (reference sequence). V lost 0 bases, J lost 0 bases, and 8 bases lay in between. CDR3 length: 15 amino acids. The CDR3, as DNA: TGCAGTGCTAGAGATCCCCAGTCAACTAATGAAAAACTGTTTTTT. Translating gives CSARDPQSTNEKLFF.

The chain is built from TRBV20-1 and TRBJ2-1, with D uncertain. The germline V gene has CDR1 DFQATT and CDR2 SNEGSKA (reference sequence). The CDR3 extends over 11 amino acids. Trimming took 3 bases from V and 8 from J, leaving 8 bases between them. CDR3 bases: TGCAGTGCTAGGGAACCCGATGAGCAGTTCTTC. The encoded protein is CSAREPDEQFF.

V usage is TRBV28 and J usage is TRBJ2-3; perhaps TRBD1 as D (6 bases). Trimming removed 5 bases at V and 2 bases at J, with 14 bases between. Germline loops: CDR1 MDHEN, CDR2 SYDVKM. The CDR3 runs to 15 residues. The CDR3 coding sequence is TGTGCCAGCAGTCTCCGGACAGCCCACACAGATACGCAGTATTTT. It translates to CASSLRTAHTDTQYF.

With respect to this clonotype: No conserved phenylalanine or tryptophan is present at the end of the CDR3, so a read error is the likely explanation. V and J are TRBV5-1 and TRBJ2-5, with 7 bases matching TRBD1. The germline CDR1 and CDR2 sequences are SGHRS and YFSETQ. This CDR3 comprises 14 residues. The V gene end was trimmed by 3 bases and the J gene end by 5 bases; junction bases not matched to a gene: 7. The CDR3 reads CASSSTGVVETQYL. The DNA for the CDR3 is TGCGCCAGCAGCTCTACAGGGGTCGTGGAGACCCAGTACCTC.

This clonotype showed up just a few times. The rearrangement links TRBV9 to TRBJ2-1; D remains ambiguous. The CDR3 covers 14 residues. V was trimmed by 4 bases and J by 3 bases, leaving 11 bases between them. Germline V gene sequence: CDR1 SGDLS, CDR2 YYNGEE. The CDR3 nucleotides read TGTGCCAGCAGCCCGACCATCGTCTACAATGAGCAGTTCTTC. Its translation: CASSPTIVYNEQFF. The full variable domain, its missing parts supplied by reference TRBV9 and TRBJ2-1, is DSGVTQTPKHLITATGQRVTLRCSPRSGDLSVYWYQQSLDQGLQFLIQYYNGEERAKGNILERFSAQQFPDLHSELNLSSLELGDSALYFCASSPTIVYNEQFFGPGTRLTVL.

In this sample, this clonotype turned up many times. The V gene is TRBV5-1, the J gene TRBJ1-2; TRBD1 matches at 7 bases. The CDR3 has 14 residues. Per the germline V gene, CDR1 is SGHRS and CDR2 is YFSETQ. Unmatched junction bases numbered 7, after V lost 4 bases and J lost 4 bases. Written as DNA, the CDR3 is TGCGCCAGCAGCGGGCGGGACAGCATCTATGGCTACACCTTC. Amino acid sequence: CASSGRDSIYGYTF. The full variable domain, rest sourced from reference TRBV5-1 and TRBJ1-2, is KAGVTQTPRYLIKTRGQQVTLSCSPISGHRSVSWYQQTPGQGLQFLFEYFSETQRNKGNFPGRFSGRQFSNSRSEMNVSTLELGDSALYLCASSGRDSIYGYTFGSGTRLTVV.

The chain recombines TRBV20-1 with TRBJ1-1; a possible D gene is TRBD1 (5 bases). The CDR3 loop spans 13 amino acids. V was shortened by 6 bases and J by 8 bases, with 19 bases between the two germline ends. Germline V CDR1 and CDR2: DFQATT, SNEGSKA (reference sequence). The CDR3 coding sequence is TGCAGTGCCCCTGTCCTGGGGGTGGGGGAAGCTTTCTTT. This gives the protein CSAPVLGVGEAFF.

The chain carries TRBV12-3 or TRBV12-4 and TRBJ1-5; TRBD1 matches 7 bases. The ends lost 1 base at V and 2 bases at J; junction bases unmatched: 5. CDR3 length: 16 amino acids. CDR3 coding DNA: TGTGCCAGCAGTTTAGGTTCGGGACAGCGCAATCAGCCCCAGCATTTT. Protein: CASSLGSGQRNQPQHF.

The V call is TRBV28, the J call TRBJ2-5, with 9 bases identical to TRBD1. The DNA end lines up better with TRBJ2-7; the J call may be wrong. The CDR3 totals 15 residues. In germline, CDR1 is MDHEN, CDR2 SYDVKM. Here the CDR3 DNA reads TGTGCCAGCAGTTTAGCCGGGACAGGGTTCCACGAGCAGTACTTC. Translating gives CASSLAGTGFHEQYF.

The chain's CDR3 is CASSKGRASPDTQYF. In DNA form, the CDR3 reads TGTGCCAGCAGCAAAGGCAGGGCGTCCCCAGATACGCAGTATTTT. The gene calls are TRBV21-1 and TRBJ2-3; whether TRBD1, the table's D call, matches the DNA was not checked. TRBV21-1 is a known pseudogene. The length of the CDR3 is 15 residues.